Listed below are T cell receptor beta chains from one sample, sequenced in a study of cytomegalovirus exposure and HLA in healthy donors. The protocol was immunoSEQ multiplex PCR, while the TCRdb copy is restricted to in-frame clones and leaves out a portion. The repertoire consists of some 180,000 clones, with 80% to 85% occurring once and the leading ten covering 0.95% to 1.5%. Sequencing input: PBMCs. The receptor set was obtained from a woman in her 30s in good health and CMV-seronegative. The CDR3 runs from the conserved cysteine through the conserved F or W. The D gene is left open where the match is weak.

J,V,D,CDR3
TRBJ2-7,TRBV9,NA,CASSVGGTTNAREQYF
TRBJ2-1,TRBV5-1,TRBD1,CASSSGQGYYNEQFF
TRBJ2-1,TRBV5-1,TRBD2,CASSHPPSGGNNEQFF
TRBJ1-1,TRBV5-1,NA,CASSLATGNTEAFF
TRBJ1-6,TRBV5-6,NA,CASRVAPSGANSPLHF
TRBJ1-4,TRBV5-1,NA,CASSRGPKTTNEKLFF
TRBJ1-2,TRBV14,TRBD1,CASSQIDRAYGYTF
TRBJ1-2,TRBV9,TRBD1,CASSLGGADYGYTF
TRBJ1-4,TRBV2,TRBD1,CASSGQGRKGEKLFF
TRBJ2-7,TRBV5-1,NA,CASSLAQGLEQYF
TRBJ2-7,TRBV6-1,NA,CASKDTPYEQYF
TRBJ1-5,TRBV30,TRBD1,CAWRQGAGQPQHF
TRBJ2-3,TRBV6-4,TRBD1,CASSERQGTDTQYF
TRBJ2-5,TRBV7-9,TRBD1,CASSTRDSQETQYF
TRBJ2-5,TRBV25-1,TRBD1,CATTETGAPGETQYF
TRBJ1-3,TRBV6-1,NA,CASSAGTPDISGNTIYF
TRBJ2-5,TRBV30,NA,CAWSYREETQYF
TRBJ1-2,TRBV4-2,NA,CASSLQQARPTF
TRBJ2-1,TRBV11-3,NA,CASSLDSDEQFF
TRBJ1-1,TRBV9,NA,CASSVDEGLAEAFF
TRBJ1-2,TRBV5-5,NA,CASSSREEGRIGGYTF
TRBJ1-2,TRBV30,TRBD1,CAWSVRRGRNGYTF
TRBJ2-1,TRBV21-1,NA,CASGERVAPEQFF
TRBJ2-3,TRBV4-1,TRBD2,CASSQSGSGTDTQYF
TRBJ2-3,TRBV2,TRBD1,CASSEGTGLDTQYF
TRBJ2-1,TRBV19,NA,CASSKAPIPYNEQFF
TRBJ2-5,TRBV28,NA,CASSLTVEETQYF
TRBJ2-7,TRBV23-1,TRBD1,CASSHPSSPTGGEQYF
TRBJ2-3,TRBV6-6,TRBD2,CASSPAGGTDTQYF
TRBJ1-1,TRBV19,NA,CASSIRSLSVAPNTEAFF
TRBJ2-3,TRBV28,TRBD1,CASGQGARTQYF
TRBJ2-3,TRBV30,NA,CAWRVFSADGDTQYF
TRBJ1-4,TRBV5-1,NA,CATAGTLGEKLFF
TRBJ1-1,TRBV5-1,TRBD1,CASRPFTGEENTEAFF
TRBJ1-2,TRBV6-6,NA,CASSYSAGTSYGYTF
TRBJ2-3,TRBV2,TRBD2,CASSFGTSGGTDTQYF
TRBJ2-7,TRBV9,NA,CASSVDGVPTYEQYF
TRBJ1-1,TRBV27,TRBD1,CASRKQGAKNTEAFF
TRBJ2-2,TRBV9,TRBD1,CASSGKRGLNTGELFF
TRBJ2-7,TRBV2,TRBD2,CASSEGLAGSYEQYF
TRBJ2-7,TRBV19,TRBD2,CASSIQGGAEQYF
TRBJ2-1,TRBV10-3,NA,CAARGDSSYNEQFF
TRBJ1-2,TRBV27,TRBD1,CASSLSGQGGGYTF
TRBJ2-3,TRBV4-1,NA,CASSQERGSTDTQYF
TRBJ1-5,TRBV6-6,TRBD1,CASSWDRGGQPQHF